This TCR beta chain came from a study of cytomegalovirus exposure and HLA in healthy donors. Study-wide context: Sequencing of about 200 million T cells in an earlier analysis found about 120 million unique TCR beta sequences. Whole-study findings and limits: The study recorded 160 or so TCR beta chains that were cytomegalovirus-associated.

Primers for the PCR totalled 60 Vbeta and 13 Jbeta. Produced via immunoSEQ multiplex PCR; TCRdb's table is partial and in-frame only. In the table there are more than 95,000 clones, around 15% of which are singletons. A word on this clone: The target antigen is unknown.

The CDR3 covers 13 residues. CDR1 SGHVS and CDR2 FNYEAQ come from the germline V gene. Trimming pared 1 base from V and 4 bases from J, leaving 7 bases between. Sequencing was done on a sample of PBMCs. This chain joins TRBV7-6 and TRBJ2-5; D might be TRBD2 (5 bases). This receptor was identified in a female donor in good health and CMV-seronegative. The CDR3 DNA follows: TGTGCCAGCAGCTTAGATCGGGGAGAGACCCAGTACTTC. Translating it yields CASSLDRGETQYF.